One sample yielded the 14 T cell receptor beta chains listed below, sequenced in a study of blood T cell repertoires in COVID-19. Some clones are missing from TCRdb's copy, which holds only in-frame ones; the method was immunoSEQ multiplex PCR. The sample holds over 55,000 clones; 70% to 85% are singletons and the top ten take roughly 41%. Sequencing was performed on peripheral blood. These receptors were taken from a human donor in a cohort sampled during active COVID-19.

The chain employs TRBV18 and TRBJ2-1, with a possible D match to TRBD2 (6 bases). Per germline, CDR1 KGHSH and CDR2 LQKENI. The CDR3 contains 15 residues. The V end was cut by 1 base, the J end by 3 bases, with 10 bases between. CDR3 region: CASSPQEGVYNEQFF. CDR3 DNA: TGTGCCAGCTCACCACAGGAGGGAGTCTACAATGAGCAGTTCTTC.

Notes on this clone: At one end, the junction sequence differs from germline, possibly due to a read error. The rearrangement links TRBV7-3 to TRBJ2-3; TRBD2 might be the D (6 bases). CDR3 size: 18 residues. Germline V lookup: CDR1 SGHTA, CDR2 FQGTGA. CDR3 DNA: TGTGCCAGCAGCTTAACGTCCGGGGGTTCTTCAAGCACAAATACGCAGTATTTT. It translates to CASSLTSGGSSSTNTQYF. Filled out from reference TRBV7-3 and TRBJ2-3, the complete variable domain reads GAGVSQTPSNKVTEKGKYVELRCDPISGHTALYWYRQSLGQGPEFLIYFQGTGAADDSGLPNDRFFAVRPEGSVSTLKIQRTERGDSAVYLCASSLTSGGSSSTNTQYFGPGTRLTVL.

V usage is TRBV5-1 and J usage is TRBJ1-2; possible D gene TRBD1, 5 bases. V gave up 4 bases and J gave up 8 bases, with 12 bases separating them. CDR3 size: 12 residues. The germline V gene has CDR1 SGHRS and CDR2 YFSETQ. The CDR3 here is CASSPEGAGYTF. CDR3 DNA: TGCGCCAGCAGCCCCGAAGGGGCCGGCTACACCTTC.

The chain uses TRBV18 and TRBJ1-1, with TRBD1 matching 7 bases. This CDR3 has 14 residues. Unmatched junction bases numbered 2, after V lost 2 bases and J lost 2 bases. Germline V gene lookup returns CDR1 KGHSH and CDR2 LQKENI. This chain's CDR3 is CASSPGTVNTEAFF. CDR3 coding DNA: TGTGCCAGCTCACCAGGGACAGTCAACACTGAAGCTTTCTTT.

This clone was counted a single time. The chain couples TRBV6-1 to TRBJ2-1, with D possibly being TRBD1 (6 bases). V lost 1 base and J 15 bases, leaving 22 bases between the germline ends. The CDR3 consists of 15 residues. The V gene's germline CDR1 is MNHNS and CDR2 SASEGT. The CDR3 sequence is CASSEGGRRDNVPFF. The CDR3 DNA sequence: TGTGCCAGCAGTGAAGGGGGGCGCAGGGATAATGTACCGTTCTTC.

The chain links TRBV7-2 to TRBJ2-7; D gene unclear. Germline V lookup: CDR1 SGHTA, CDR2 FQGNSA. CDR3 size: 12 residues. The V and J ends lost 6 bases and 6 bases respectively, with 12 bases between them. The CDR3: CASSSAGFEQYF. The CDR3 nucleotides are TGTGCCAGCAGTTCCGCCGGTTTCGAGCAGTACTTC.

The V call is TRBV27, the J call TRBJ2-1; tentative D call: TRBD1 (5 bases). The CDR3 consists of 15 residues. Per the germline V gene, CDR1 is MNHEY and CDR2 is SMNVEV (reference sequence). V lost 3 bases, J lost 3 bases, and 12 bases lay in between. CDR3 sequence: CASSFSGDSYNEQFF. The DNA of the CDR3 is TGTGCCAGCAGTTTTTCTGGCGACAGCTACAATGAGCAGTTCTTC.

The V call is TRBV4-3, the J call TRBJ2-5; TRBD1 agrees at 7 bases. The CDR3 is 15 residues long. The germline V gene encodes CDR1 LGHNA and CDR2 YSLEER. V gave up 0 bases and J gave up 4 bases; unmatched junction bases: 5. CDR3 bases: TGCGCCAGCAGCCAAGAAGGGGGCATCGGAGAGACCCAGTACTTC. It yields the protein CASSQEGGIGETQYF.

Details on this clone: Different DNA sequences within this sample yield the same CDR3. CDR3 DNA sequence: TGCGCCAGCAGCCAAGCCGTGGCGGGGGGGCACACCGGGGAGCTGTTTTTT. Protein sequence: CASSQAVAGGHTGELFF. This sequence joins TRBV4-1 and TRBJ2-2; the match to TRBD2 covers 9 bases. The germline V gene encodes CDR1 MGHRA and CDR2 YSYEKL. There are 17 residues in the CDR3. Unmatched junction bases numbered 6, after V lost 1 base and J lost 3 bases.

CDR3: CASSATGYNEQFF. DNA of the CDR3: TGTGCCAGCAGTGCTACGGGTTACAATGAGCAGTTCTTC. This sequence joins TRBV25-1 and TRBJ2-1, with D uncertain. The germline V gene encodes CDR1 MGHDK and CDR2 SYGVNS. The CDR3 has 13 amino acids. V lost 4 bases and J lost 4, with 8 bases in between.

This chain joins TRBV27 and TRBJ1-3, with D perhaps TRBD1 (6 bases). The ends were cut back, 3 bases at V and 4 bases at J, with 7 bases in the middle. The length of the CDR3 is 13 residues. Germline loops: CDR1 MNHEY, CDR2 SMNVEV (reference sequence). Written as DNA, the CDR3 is TGTGCCAGCAGTTTCAGGGGCGGAAACACCATATATTTT. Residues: CASSFRGGNTIYF.

The CDR3 DNA sequence: TGTGCCAGCAGCTTGGGCCTATTGGAGCAGTACTTC. Encoded protein: CASSLGLLEQYF. The rearrangement uses TRBV5-6 and TRBJ2-7, with D unresolved. The CDR3 runs to 12 residues. Germline CDR1 reads SGHDT; CDR2 reads YYEEEE. Deletions cut 0 bases from V and 7 bases from J, with 8 bases between.

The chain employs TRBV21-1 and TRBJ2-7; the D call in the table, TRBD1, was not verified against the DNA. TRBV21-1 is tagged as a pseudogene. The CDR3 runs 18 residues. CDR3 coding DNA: TGTGCCAGCGGTGCAGGGTGGGTCGATCAGGACAGGTCCTACGAGCAGTACTTC. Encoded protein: CASGAGWVDQDRSYEQYF.

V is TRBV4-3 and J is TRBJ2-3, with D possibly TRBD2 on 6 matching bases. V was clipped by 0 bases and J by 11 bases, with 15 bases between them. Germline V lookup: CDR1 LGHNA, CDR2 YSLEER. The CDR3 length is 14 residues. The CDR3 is CASSQDRSGREQYF. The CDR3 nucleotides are TGCGCCAGCAGCCAAGATCGGAGCGGGCGAGAGCAGTATTTT.